This T cell receptor beta chain was identified in a study of blood T cell repertoires in COVID-19. At the level of the study: Both acute and convalescent COVID-19 samples were obtained from the United States, Italy and Spain.

This CDR3 has 13 residues. Germline assignment: CDR1 LGHNA and CDR2 YSLEER. V gave up 9 bases and J gave up 2 bases; unmatched junction bases: 6. In the authors' methods: Reference gene primer amplification gave estimated nucleated cell counts. Assay: immunoSEQ multiplex PCR; the TCRdb copy retains only in-frame clones and omits some. For V, J and clone size, that table is used; D and trimming come from the DNA. The sample lists some 150,000 clones, more than 75% occurring once. The sample consisted of peripheral blood. The rearrangement links TRBV4-3 to TRBJ1-2; 7 bases match TRBD1. This TCR was recovered from a man between 65 and 80 years old with acute or convalescent COVID-19. As DNA, the CDR3 is TGCGCCAGTCCCCGACAGGGCAACTATGGCTACACCTTC. Protein product: CASPRQGNYGYTF.